This T cell receptor beta chain originates from a study of blood T cell repertoires in COVID-19 (dated by TCRdb to about 2020). Some background on the complete study: Samples covering the acute and convalescent phases of COVID-19 were provided by collaborators in the United States, Italy and Spain. The prospective study material was composed of cDNA or gDNA derived from T cells, B-cell-depleted T cells, or PBMCs. Deeply sampled blood TCRbeta repertoires from subjects exposed to, actively infected with, or recovered from COVID-19 were included in the dataset. The repertoires were released in a freely available public database meant as a resource for research on the immune response to SARS-CoV-2. Samples were obtained from the ongoing ImmuneRACE study (first 160 participants) and from 950 to 1,500 subjects provided by 6 global collaborators. Nearly every sample came with metadata listing a de-identified subject ID, COVID-19 status, age in years and sex. Where HLA class I and class II types were available, the types were taken from metadata supplied by the sample provider, not from assay-based typing.

From the germline V gene (reference sequence), CDR1 is DFQATT and CDR2 is SNEGSKA. V drops 6 bases and J drops 8 bases, leaving 11 bases in between. From the cysteine up to the phenylalanine, the CDR3 has a length of 11 residues. Left in the record is the CDR3 DNA by itself, 33 bases read in frame from the first base. TCRbeta CDR3 regions were amplified from genomic DNA by means of the immunoSEQ Assay, a bias-controlled multiplex PCR. In the authors' own workflow: The number of nucleated cells in each sample was estimated by amplification of reference gene primers within the assay. To quantify the absolute abundance of each unique TCRbeta CDR3 rearrangement, sequence reads were collapsed and filtered. For each sample, productive Simpson clonality was calculated by taking the square root of Simpson's diversity index across productive rearrangements. Here the immuneACCESS table is served through TCRdb, limited to in-frame sequences with V and J called. Missing clones are a known gap in these copies; in checked studies unresolved V genes cover under half, and the rest lacks a known reason. V and J calls and clone size follow that table, whereas D and trimming were derived from the DNA. In this sample the table shows 200,000 to 250,000 clones, 70% to 90% of which occur a single time. 1.5% of the sample goes to the ten largest clones.

What the authors observed across the whole study: The quantity of clinical and demographic metadata differed by source and by participant and was supplied without curation.

Worth noting for this clone: The antigen it binds to is not known. No much larger clonotype is one base removed from it; base qualities were not supplied.

Each collaborating institution followed its own protocols to collect whole blood in K2EDTA tubes. For TCRbeta analysis, collaborators shipped samples as frozen whole blood, isolated PBMCs, or DNA extracted from either of those sample types. Sequenced: peripheral blood. The V and J genes are TRBV20-1 and TRBJ2-1; the D gene lacks a confident call. This clonotype was sampled from a man younger than 30 with active or convalescent COVID-19. The CDR3 in this case is CSATIADEQFF. The nucleotide sequence is given as TGCAGTGCCACTATAGCCGATGAGCAGTTCTTC.